The clone carrying this T cell receptor beta chain was observed a single time. Its target is not known. The naive CD8 population came from CD45RO-negative cells selected for CCR7, without terminally differentiated effector memory CD45RA+ cells. Donors were healthy HIV-negative adults without recent acute infections or vaccinations. This sample stems from a study of shared clonotypes between healthy human individuals. Study at large: Two women and three men aged 18 to 49 served as donors.

Notes on the study in general: The four-donor shared clonotypes exceeded non-shared clonotypes in generation probability, with non-shared ones scoring lower.

Only in-frame clones appear in the TCRdb table, and some are missing; sequencing was by immunoSEQ multiplex PCR. The repertoire consists of millions of clones, with about 93% occurring once and the leading ten covering more than 1.5%. The sample taken for sequencing was naive CD8+ T cells from PBMCs. This receptor was identified in a young man in good health. Some clones in this sample may be carry-over from other donors' samples.

For the CDR3, the DNA is TGCGCCAGCAGCTTGGCGGGGGGTTCGGAGCGGGAGATATACGAGCAGTACTTC. Amino acids: CASSLAGGSEREIYEQYF. The rearrangement joins TRBV5-1 to TRBJ2-7; TRBD2 matches at 8 bases. Trimming removed 0 bases from V and 4 bases from J; junction bases left unmatched: 15. This CDR3 contains 18 residues. Germline loops: CDR1 SGHRS, CDR2 YFSETQ.